The next 25 T cell receptor beta chains were all read from a single sample in a study of STAT5B mutations in CD4+ large granular lymphocyte leukemia. Clones were sequenced by immunoSEQ multiplex PCR, and TCRdb holds only the in-frame ones, with some missing. This table holds approximately 25,000 clones, just under 75% found once. Source material: CD4+ T cells from blood buffy coats. The receptors derive from a human donor in good health.

Note on this clone: This sample also contains other DNA sequences that code for the same CDR3. The chain joins TRBV19 to TRBJ1-5; TRBD1 is a possible D gene (6 bases). This CDR3 is 15 amino acids long. V was trimmed by 4 bases and J by 0 bases, leaving 10 bases between them. Germline V gene data show CDR1 as LNHDA and CDR2 as SQIVND (reference sequence). The CDR3 reads CASSTGAYSNQPQHF. In DNA form, the CDR3 reads TGTGCCAGTAGTACAGGGGCTTATAGCAATCAGCCCCAGCATTTT.

The chain uses TRBV6-6 and TRBJ2-7, with 10 bases fitting TRBD1. V trimming: 5 bases; J trimming: 4 bases; junction bases outside the gene matches: 8. CDR1 MNHNY and CDR2 SVGAGI come from the germline V gene (reference sequence). This CDR3 contains 15 residues. CDR3 sequence reads: CASSRDGTGAYEQYF. In nucleotides, the CDR3 is TGTGCCAGCAGTAGAGACGGGACAGGGGCGTACGAGCAGTACTTC.

The V gene is TRBV27, the J gene TRBJ1-3; D unresolved. V was trimmed by 6 bases and J by 0 bases, leaving 12 bases between them. Germline V gene sequence: CDR1 MNHEY, CDR2 SMNVEV (reference sequence). The CDR3 has 15 residues. The CDR3 loop is CASSSGLHSGNTIYF. The CDR3 nucleotides read TGTGCCAGCAGCTCCGGACTCCACTCTGGAAACACCATATATTTT.

V usage is TRBV30 and J usage is TRBJ2-3; 10 bases map to TRBD2. Germline loops: CDR1 GTSNPN, CDR2 SVGIG (reference sequence). The CDR3 runs to 13 residues. With V trimmed by 2 bases and J by 5 bases, 1 base remained unmatched. The CDR3, as DNA: TGTGCCTGGAGTAAGCGGGAGGGAGATACGCAGTATTTT. It encodes CAWSKREGDTQYF.

This chain connects TRBV5-1 to TRBJ2-6, with TRBD1 matching over 8 bases. CDR3 length: 17 residues. From germline, CDR1 is SGHRS and CDR2 YFSETQ. Trimming at V came to 4 bases and at J to 2 bases, leaving 8 bases not matched to a gene. The CDR3 sequence: CASSPLGQETGANVLTF. The CDR3 nucleotides are TGCGCCAGCAGCCCCCTGGGACAGGAGACTGGGGCCAACGTCCTGACTTTC.

The chain recombines TRBV19 with TRBJ1-6; no firm D call. The CDR3 is 13 residues long. With 3 bases removed from V and 9 bases from J, the gap between germline ends came to 9 bases. Germline CDR1 LNHDA, CDR2 SQIVND (reference sequence). Here the CDR3 reads CASSIGVGSPLHF. In DNA, the CDR3 is TGTGCCAGTAGTATCGGGGTTGGTTCACCCCTCCACTTT.

Remarks on this clone: Other DNA sequences in this sample translate to the same CDR3. CDR3 sequence: CASSLEVDEKLFF. The CDR3 bases are TGTGCCAGCAGCCTAGAGGTGGACGAAAAACTGTTTTTT. The V call is TRBV6-6, the J call TRBJ1-4; D is undetermined. Germline lookup yields CDR1 MNHNY and CDR2 SVGAGI (reference sequence). This CDR3 has 13 residues. V was clipped by 6 bases and J by 8 bases, with 13 bases between them.

This chain joins TRBV6-4 and TRBJ1-2; D might be TRBD1 (6 bases). Germline V lookup: CDR1 MRHNA, CDR2 SNTAGT. This CDR3 has 15 residues. V shed 4 bases and J shed 5 bases, with 17 bases lying between them. The CDR3 sequence: CASSVSMGAEYGYTF. The CDR3 DNA reads as TGTGCCAGCAGTGTCTCAATGGGGGCGGAATATGGCTACACCTTC.

The V call is TRBV2, the J call TRBJ1-4, with 7 bases aligning to TRBD1. CDR1 and CDR2 (germline): SNHLY, FYNNEI. The junction had 7 bases not matched to a gene; V was cut back by 4 bases and J by 5 bases. The CDR3 loop spans 15 amino acids. CDR3 amino acids: CASSARRGQNEKLFF. The CDR3 nucleotides are TGTGCCAGCAGTGCCAGGAGGGGGCAAAATGAAAAACTGTTTTTT.

V gene TRBV4-1 combines with J gene TRBJ2-7, with 15 bases aligning to TRBD2. CDR3 length: 19 residues. Germline loops: CDR1 MGHRA, CDR2 YSYEKL. Unmatched junction bases numbered 16, after V lost 1 base and J lost 9 bases. CDR3 in DNA: TGCGCCAGCAGCCAAGGCCCGGGACTAGCGGGAGGTATGGGGCTCGGGCAGTACTTC. It yields the protein CASSQGPGLAGGMGLGQYF.

The gene calls are TRBV18 and TRBJ1-5; D unclear. CDR1 is KGHSH and CDR2 is LQKENI in the germline V gene. The length of the CDR3 is 13 residues. V was clipped by 4 bases and J by 5 bases, with 9 bases between them. The CDR3 loop reads CASSLLLDQPQHF. CDR3 nucleotide sequence: TGTGCCAGCTCACTACTACTGGATCAGCCCCAGCATTTT.

The chain recombines TRBV4-1 with TRBJ2-5; D gene uncertain. Trimming shortened V by 0 bases and J by 2 bases, and 13 bases separated the two germline ends. Germline CDR1 MGHRA, CDR2 YSYEKL. This CDR3 contains 16 residues. CDR3 in amino acids: CASSQEGFTDQETQYF. The CDR3 bases are TGCGCCAGCAGCCAAGAGGGGTTTACAGATCAAGAGACCCAGTACTTC.

V usage is TRBV6-1 and J usage is TRBJ2-7, with a possible D match to TRBD1 (6 bases). With 7 bases removed from V and 2 bases from J, the gap between germline ends came to 15 bases. The germline V gene encodes CDR1 MNHNS and CDR2 SASEGT. The CDR3 sequence is 14 residues long. CDR3 loop: CASNHQGNTYEQYF. CDR3 DNA sequence: TGTGCCAGCAACCACCAGGGGAACACCTACGAGCAGTACTTC.

The count of this clone is one. This sequence joins TRBV9 and TRBJ2-3; D ambiguous. CDR1 SGDLS and CDR2 YYNGEE come from the germline V gene. CDR3 length equals 13 residues. Trimming removed 5 bases at V and 0 bases at J, with 7 bases between. In DNA form, the CDR3 reads TGTGCCAGCAGTCGAATCAGCACAGATACGCAGTATTTT. Translation: CASSRISTDTQYF.

This clone is a singleton in its sample. This chain links TRBV7-8 with TRBJ1-1; D is possibly TRBD1 (5 bases). In germline, CDR1 is SGHVS, CDR2 FQNEAQ. V gave up 1 base and J gave up 4 bases, with 13 bases separating them. This CDR3 is 15 amino acids long. In DNA form, the CDR3 reads TGTGCCAGCAGCTTAGTCGCCAGGGAGGGCACTGAAGCTTTCTTT. Protein: CASSLVAREGTEAFF. Full variable domain (outside the CDR3, taken from reference TRBV7-8 and TRBJ1-1): GAGVSQSPRYKVAKRGQDVALRCDPISGHVSLFWYQQALGQGPEFLTYFQNEAQLDKSGLPSDRFFAERPEGSVSTLKIQRTQQEDSAVYLCASSLVAREGTEAFFGQGTRLTVV.

The gene calls are TRBV28 and TRBJ1-1; a possible D gene is TRBD1 (6 bases). Trimming cost V 6 bases and J 4 bases, with 12 bases left between them. This CDR3 is 13 amino acids long. Germline V gives CDR1 MDHEN, CDR2 SYDVKM. CDR3 nucleotide sequence: TGTGCCAGCAGATCAGGGGTTCGCACTGAAGCTTTCTTT. This codes for CASRSGVRTEAFF.

To note about this clone: The sample holds other DNA sequences that translate to the same CDR3. This rearrangement joins TRBV29-1 to TRBJ2-3; D is unresolved. Germline CDR1 and CDR2: SQVTM and ANQGSEA. This CDR3 contains 11 residues. Trimming took off 4 bases at V and 3 bases at J, with 5 bases between the two ends. CDR3 bases: TGCAGCGTTGTTCGGACAGATACGCAGTATTTT. This sequence encodes CSVVRTDTQYF.

This clone was found a few times. The chain couples TRBV5-5 to TRBJ2-6; perhaps TRBD1 as D (6 bases). The CDR3 consists of 19 residues. The germline V and J ends were trimmed by 0 bases and 0 bases, with 16 bases remaining between them. Germline loops: CDR1 SGHKS, CDR2 YYEKEE (reference sequence). In DNA, the CDR3 is TGTGCCAGCAGCTTGGGTATGGGACACCGGAGCTCTGGGGCCAACGTCCTGACTTTC. Its translation: CASSLGMGHRSSGANVLTF.

The V call is TRBV7-6, the J call TRBJ2-1; unclear D gene. There are 12 residues in the CDR3. The germline V gene has CDR1 SGHVS and CDR2 FNYEAQ. Trimming left V 2 bases short and J 3 bases short, with 2 bases between. CDR3 coding DNA: TGTGCCAGCAGCTTAATCTACAATGAGCAGTTCTTC. It translates to CASSLIYNEQFF.

This clone was observed a few times. The gene calls are TRBV7-2 and TRBJ1-5; possible D gene TRBD1, 5 bases. The CDR3 consists of 15 residues. In germline, CDR1 is SGHTA, CDR2 FQGNSA. Trimming cost V 3 bases and J 0 bases, with 9 bases left between them. CDR3: CASSFRANSNQPQHF. CDR3 nucleotides: TGTGCCAGCAGCTTCAGGGCTAATAGCAATCAGCCCCAGCATTTT.

This clone was observed a single time. V and J are TRBV18 and TRBJ2-7; D is uncertain. CDR3 size: 19 residues. Germline V CDR1 and CDR2: KGHSH, LQKENI. The ends were cut back, 2 bases at V and 0 bases at J, with 23 bases in the middle. The CDR3 region is CASSPTLSAFAIFSYEQYF. The CDR3 DNA sequence: TGTGCCAGCTCACCAACCCTGAGCGCCTTCGCAATATTCTCCTACGAGCAGTACTTC.

CDR3 DNA sequence: TGCGCCAGCAGCCCGATGACTAGCGGGAGGGACCAGTTCTTC. It codes for CASSPMTSGRDQFF. The gene calls are TRBV5-1 and TRBJ2-1, with 14 bases matching TRBD2. The CDR3 sequence is 14 residues long. Germline V gene lookup returns CDR1 SGHRS and CDR2 YFSETQ. The V gene end was trimmed by 4 bases and the J gene end by 13 bases; junction bases not matched to a gene: 7.

On this clone: A read error may produce the germline difference seen at one junction end. The V and J genes are TRBV25-1 and TRBJ2-6; no clear D. The CDR3 loop spans 13 amino acids. Germline V gene lookup returns CDR1 MGHDK and CDR2 SYGVNS. The CDR3 here is CASRESGANVLTF. CDR3 bases: TGTGCCAGCAGAGAATCTGGGGCCAACGTCCTGACTTTC.

This chain connects TRBV18 to TRBJ2-1, with 14 bases aligning to TRBD2. CDR1 and CDR2 (germline): KGHSH, LQKENI. With 3 bases clipped from V and 0 bases from J, the junction kept 4 bases outside the gene matches. This CDR3 region has 18 residues. CDR3 in amino acids: CASSPGTSGGLSYNEQFF. CDR3 nucleotides: TGTGCCAGCTCACCGGGGACTAGCGGGGGCCTCTCCTACAATGAGCAGTTCTTC.

About this clone itself: This same CDR3 is encoded by further DNA sequences in the sample. This sequence joins TRBV30 and TRBJ2-1; D tentatively reads TRBD1 or TRBD2 (5 bases each). V was shortened by 2 bases and J by 5 bases, with 7 bases between the two germline ends. Per the germline V gene, CDR1 is GTSNPN and CDR2 is SVGIG (reference sequence). This CDR3 is 12 amino acids long. CDR3 nucleotides: TGTGCCTGGAGTCCGGGACACAATGAGCAGTTCTTC. It specifies CAWSPGHNEQFF.